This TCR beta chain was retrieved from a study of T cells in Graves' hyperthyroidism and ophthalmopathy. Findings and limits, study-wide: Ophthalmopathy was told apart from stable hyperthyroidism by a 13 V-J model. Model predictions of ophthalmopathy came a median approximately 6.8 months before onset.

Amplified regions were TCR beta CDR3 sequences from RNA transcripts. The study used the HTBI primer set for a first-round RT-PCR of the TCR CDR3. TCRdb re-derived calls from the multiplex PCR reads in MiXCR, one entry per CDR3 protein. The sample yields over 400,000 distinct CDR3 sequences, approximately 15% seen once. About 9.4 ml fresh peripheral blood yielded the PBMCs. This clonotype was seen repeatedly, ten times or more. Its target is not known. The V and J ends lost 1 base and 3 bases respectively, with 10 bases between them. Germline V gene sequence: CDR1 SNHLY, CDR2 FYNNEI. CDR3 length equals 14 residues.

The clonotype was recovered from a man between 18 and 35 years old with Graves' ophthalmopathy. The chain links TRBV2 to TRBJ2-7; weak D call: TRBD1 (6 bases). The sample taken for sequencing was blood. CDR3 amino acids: CASSEGTEDYEQYF. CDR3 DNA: TGTGCCAGCAGTGAAGGGACAGAAGACTACGAGCAGTACTTC.